This T cell receptor (beta chain) was captured by sequencing in a study of CD8+ T cells in alopecia areata. Across the whole study: Tofacitinib therapy lasting 6 to 18 months was followed by 6 months off drug.

The germline CDR1 and CDR2 sequences are SGHVS and FNYEAQ. CDR3 length equals 15 residues. The V end was cut by 5 bases, the J end by 7 bases, with 18 bases between. Isolated RNA was reverse transcribed into cDNA used as the sequencing template. Profiled with immunoSEQ multiplex PCR; TCRdb holds only in-frame clones, not every one. Among about 200,000 clones listed, approximately 61% were seen once. In its sample, this clone was seen a few times. The V call is TRBV7-6, the J call TRBJ2-1; TRBD2 might be the D (6 bases). The source is a human donor with alopecia areata. Sequenced here: CD4+ T cells sorted from blood, sampled at week 0. CDR3 nucleotides: TGTGCCAGCAGCCGTTATGCGGGATCAGATAATGAGCAGTTCTTC. Residues: CASSRYAGSDNEQFF.